This T cell receptor (beta chain) was obtained from a study of PD-L1 blockade in urothelial cancer. Study details: At 6 weeks and at 3 weeks (second dose) after treatment start, blood was analyzed.

A spike-in of synthetic TCR analog templates was added to each PCR. The table came from immunoSEQ multiplex PCR; TCRdb's copy has only in-frame clones and leaves some out. The sample holds 25,000 to 30,000 clones, about four fifths seen once. Sample time point: peripheral blood 6 weeks after treatment start. Findings and limits, study-wide: Tumor-associated blood clones were expanded more by durable-benefit patients at 3 weeks.

CDR1 is MNHEY and CDR2 is SMNVEV in the germline V gene (reference sequence). Germline trimming cut 6 bases from V and 2 bases from J; bases unmatched to any gene: 13. This CDR3 region has 18 residues. Points on this clone: Its antigen is not known.

V is TRBV27 and J is TRBJ1-6, with 7 bases aligning to TRBD1. The sample consisted of PBMCs, taken around atezolizumab (anti-PD-L1) treatment. The source is a man between 70 and 80 years old with urothelial cancer. The CDR3 here is CASSANYPTGAYNSPLHF. In DNA, the CDR3 is TGTGCCAGCAGCGCAAACTACCCCACAGGGGCCTATAATTCACCCCTCCACTTT.